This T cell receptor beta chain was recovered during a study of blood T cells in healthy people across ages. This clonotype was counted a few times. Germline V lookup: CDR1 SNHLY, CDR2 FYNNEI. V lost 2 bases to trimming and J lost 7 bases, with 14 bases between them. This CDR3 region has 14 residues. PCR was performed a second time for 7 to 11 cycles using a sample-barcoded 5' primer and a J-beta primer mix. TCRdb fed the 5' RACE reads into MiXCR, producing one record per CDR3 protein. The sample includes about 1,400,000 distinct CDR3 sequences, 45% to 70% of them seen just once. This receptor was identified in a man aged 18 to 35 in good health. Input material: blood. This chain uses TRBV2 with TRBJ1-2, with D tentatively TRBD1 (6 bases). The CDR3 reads CASSEWPLRGGYTF. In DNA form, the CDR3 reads TGTGCCAGCAGTGAATGGCCCCTCAGGGGTGGCTACACCTTC.